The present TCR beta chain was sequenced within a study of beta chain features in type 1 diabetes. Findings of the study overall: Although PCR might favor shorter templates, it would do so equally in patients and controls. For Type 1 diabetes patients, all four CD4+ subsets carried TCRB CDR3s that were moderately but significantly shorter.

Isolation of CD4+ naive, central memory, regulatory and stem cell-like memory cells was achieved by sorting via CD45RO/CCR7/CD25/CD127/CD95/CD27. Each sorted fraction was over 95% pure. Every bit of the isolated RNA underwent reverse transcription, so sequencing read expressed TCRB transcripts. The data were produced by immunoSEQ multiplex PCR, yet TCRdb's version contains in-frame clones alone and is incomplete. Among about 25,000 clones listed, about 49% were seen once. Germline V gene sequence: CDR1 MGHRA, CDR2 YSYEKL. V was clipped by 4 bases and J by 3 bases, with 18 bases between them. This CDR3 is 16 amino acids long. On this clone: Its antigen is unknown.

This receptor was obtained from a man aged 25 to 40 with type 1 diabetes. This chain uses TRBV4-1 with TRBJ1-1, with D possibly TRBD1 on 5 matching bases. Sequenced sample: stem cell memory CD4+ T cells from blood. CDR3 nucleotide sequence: TGCGCCAGCAGCCTAGGGCGGGGGAGTGGATACACTGAAGCTTTCTTT. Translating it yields CASSLGRGSGYTEAFF.